This T cell receptor (beta chain) was sequenced in a study of T cell changes during pregnancy in multiple sclerosis. With 6 bases clipped from V and 7 bases from J, the junction kept 9 bases outside the gene matches. The germline V gene encodes CDR1 SGHRS and CDR2 YFSETQ. The CDR3 has 15 residues. Profiled with immunoSEQ multiplex PCR; TCRdb holds only in-frame clones, not every one. In the table there are about 120,000 clones, approximately 93% of which are singletons. The chain carries TRBV5-1 and TRBJ2-1, with TRBD1 identical over 11 bases. Material: peripheral blood, obtained before pregnancy. The receptor's source is a female donor with multiple sclerosis, enrolled in a pregnancy study. CDR3 nucleotides: TGCGCCAGCACCAAAACCGGGACAGGGGGGAATGAGCAGTTCTTC. Amino acids: CASTKTGTGGNEQFF.